This T cell receptor (beta chain) was found in a study of blood T cell repertoires in COVID-19. Libraries were prepared by immunoSEQ multiplex PCR; TCRdb keeps only in-frame clonotypes and omits some of them. The data hold about 230,000 clones, with approximately 90% observed a single time. Per germline, CDR1 MNHEY and CDR2 SVGAGI. The CDR3 is 15 residues long. J lost 1 base, V lost 5 bases, and 3 bases had no gene match. Only a few counts were recorded for this clone. The chain recombines TRBV6-5 with TRBJ2-7; 12 bases agree with TRBD2. The sequence was obtained from a man in his fifties or sixties with COVID-19, enrolled during active disease. The sample taken for sequencing was peripheral blood. CDR3 in amino acids: CASSRGLAGSYEQYF. In DNA form, the CDR3 reads TGTGCCAGCAGTCGAGGACTAGCGGGATCCTACGAGCAGTACTTC.